The next 10 T cell receptor beta chains were all read from a single sample in a study of response to subunit inactivated influenza vaccine. TCRdb recomputed calls from the RT-PCR reads with MiXCR, one row per CDR3 protein. The data hold roughly 500,000 distinct CDR3 sequences, with approximately 17% observed a single time. The starting material was CD4+ T cells sorted from PBMCs, obtained around 25 months after vaccination. These receptors were taken from a man aged 50 to 69 who received an inactivated influenza vaccine.

This clonotype was seen a handful of times. The chain uses TRBV7-8 and TRBJ2-4; 9 bases agree with TRBD1. Germline CDR1 reads SGHVS; CDR2 reads FQNEAQ. V trimming: 3 bases; J trimming: 8 bases; junction bases outside the gene matches: 8. The length of the CDR3 is 15 residues. CDR3 DNA: TGTGCCAGCAGCTTCGGACAGGGGCCGGCGTACATTCAGTACTTC. This translates into CASSFGQGPAYIQYF.

This clonotype was observed a handful of times. The rearrangement joins TRBV5-1 to TRBJ1-1; TRBD1 is a possible D gene (5 bases). This CDR3 comprises 14 residues. Germline V gene sequence: CDR1 SGHRS, CDR2 YFSETQ. V was shortened by 4 bases and J by 0 bases, with 10 bases between the two germline ends. CDR3 sequence (DNA): TGCGCCAGCAGCGGGGGGACGGTGAACACTGAAGCTTTCTTT. Translation: CASSGGTVNTEAFF. Drawing the rest from reference TRBV5-1 and TRBJ1-1, the complete variable domain is KAGVTQTPRYLIKTRGQQVTLSCSPISGHRSVSWYQQTPGQGLQFLFEYFSETQRNKGNFPGRFSGRQFSNSRSEMNVSTLELGDSALYLCASSGGTVNTEAFFGQGTRLTVV.

This clonotype was observed a handful of times. The V and J genes are TRBV20-1 and TRBJ1-2; TRBD1 might be the D (6 bases). The CDR3 is 13 amino acids. The V and J ends lost 6 bases and 4 bases respectively, with 15 bases between them. Germline V CDR1 and CDR2: DFQATT, SNEGSKA (reference sequence). The CDR3 DNA is TGCAGTGCCAAAGAGACAGGAATCTATGGCTACACCTTC. This encodes CSAKETGIYGYTF.

This clonotype was seen more than once but under ten times. DNA of the CDR3: TGTGCCATCAGTGAACCAGAATTCACAGACTACACCTTC. Translation: CAISEPEFTDYTF. The genes are TRBV10-3 and TRBJ1-2, with unresolved D. Trimming cost V 3 bases and J 10 bases, with 15 bases left between them. Germline values: CDR1 ENHRY, CDR2 SYGVKD. The CDR3 contains 13 residues.

This clonotype has only a few counts. The chain couples TRBV3-1 to TRBJ2-6; no firm D call. The CDR3 spans 16 residues. Germline CDR1 LGHDT, CDR2 YNNKEL (reference sequence). Trimming took 0 bases from V and 1 from J, leaving 7 bases between them. The CDR3 DNA follows: TGTGCCAGCAGCCAAGATCTTCTATCTGGGGCCAACGTCCTGACTTTC. Its translation is CASSQDLLSGANVLTF.

A few counts support this clonotype. The gene calls are TRBV7-6 and TRBJ2-3, with D perhaps TRBD2 (6 bases). Trimming cost V 6 bases and J 1 base, with 11 bases left between them. The germline V gene has CDR1 SGHVS and CDR2 FNYEAQ. The CDR3 extends over 14 amino acids. In nucleotides, the CDR3 is TGTGCCAGCAGAATGGCTAGCGGCACAGATACGCAGTATTTT. Protein sequence: CASRMASGTDTQYF.

V is TRBV20-1 and J is TRBJ1-2, with D perhaps TRBD1 (6 bases). Germline assignment: CDR1 DFQATT and CDR2 SNEGSKA (reference sequence). Trimming pared 5 bases from V and 3 bases from J, leaving 16 bases between. The CDR3 spans 14 residues. DNA of the CDR3: TGCAGTGCTGGACGGGGACATCTCGACTATGGCTACACCTTC. Translated, it gives CSAGRGHLDYGYTF.

This clonotype was counted many times. The V gene is TRBV20-1, the J gene TRBJ2-1, with TRBD2 matching over 10 bases. Germline V gene lookup returns CDR1 DFQATT and CDR2 SNEGSKA (reference sequence). After removal of 1 base from V and 1 base from J, the junction contained 10 bases not matched to a gene. The CDR3 extends over 18 amino acids. The chain's CDR3 is CSARGLAGTARSYNEQFF. The CDR3 DNA reads as TGCAGTGCTAGAGGACTAGCGGGTACAGCTAGGTCCTACAATGAGCAGTTCTTC.

This clonotype was seen a handful of times. The chain couples TRBV7-2 to TRBJ2-5; D possibly corresponds to TRBD2 (6 bases). CDR3 length: 15 residues. Germline CDR1 reads SGHTA; CDR2 reads FQGNSA. V was clipped by 3 bases and J by 1 base, with 12 bases between them. CDR3 nucleotide sequence: TGTGCCAGCAGCTTTACTATCGGGGGCCAAGAGACCCAGTACTTC. It is translated as CASSFTIGGQETQYF.

CDR3 sequence: CASSQEPPMAGGYTGELFF. CDR3 DNA sequence: TGCGCCAGCAGCCAAGAACCCCCTATGGCGGGGGGATACACCGGGGAGCTGTTTTTT. The V and J genes are TRBV4-3 and TRBJ2-2; TRBD2 matches at 8 bases. The V and J ends lost 0 bases and 3 bases, in that order; junction bases with no gene match: 12. CDR1 is LGHNA and CDR2 is YSLEER in the germline V gene. The CDR3 covers 19 residues.